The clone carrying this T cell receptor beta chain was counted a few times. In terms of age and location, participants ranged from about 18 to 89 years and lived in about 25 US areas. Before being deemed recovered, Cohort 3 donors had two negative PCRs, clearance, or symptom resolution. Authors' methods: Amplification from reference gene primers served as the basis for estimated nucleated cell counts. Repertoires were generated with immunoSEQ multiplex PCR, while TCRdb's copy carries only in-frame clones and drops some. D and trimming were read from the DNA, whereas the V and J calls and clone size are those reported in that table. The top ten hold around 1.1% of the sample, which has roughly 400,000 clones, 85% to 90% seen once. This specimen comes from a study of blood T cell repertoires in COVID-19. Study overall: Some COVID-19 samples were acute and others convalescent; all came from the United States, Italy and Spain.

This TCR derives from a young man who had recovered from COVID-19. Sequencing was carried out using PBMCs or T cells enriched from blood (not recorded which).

The DNA for the CDR3 is TGTGCCAGCAGTGGGTCACTAGCGGGAGTCGACAATGAGCAGTTCTTC. Translation gives CASSGSLAGVDNEQFF. The chain is built from TRBV6-1 and TRBJ2-1; 11 nucleotides match TRBD2. The J segment lost 5 bases and the V segment lost 4 bases, leaving 7 bases of the junction unmatched. This CDR3 region has 16 residues. Germline V CDR1 and CDR2: MNHNS, SASEGT.